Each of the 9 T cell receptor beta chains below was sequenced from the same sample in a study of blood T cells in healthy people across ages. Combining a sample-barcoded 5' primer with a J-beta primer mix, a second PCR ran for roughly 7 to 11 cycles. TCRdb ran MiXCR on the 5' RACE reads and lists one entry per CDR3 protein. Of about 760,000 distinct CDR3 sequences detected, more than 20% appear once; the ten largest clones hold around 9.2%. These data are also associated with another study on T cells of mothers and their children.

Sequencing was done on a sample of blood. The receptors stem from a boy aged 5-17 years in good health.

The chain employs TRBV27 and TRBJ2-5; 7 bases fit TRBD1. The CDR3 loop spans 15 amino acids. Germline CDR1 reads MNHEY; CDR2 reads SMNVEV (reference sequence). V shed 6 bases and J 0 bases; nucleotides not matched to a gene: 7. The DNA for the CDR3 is TGTGCCAGCAGATCGACAGGGACGTACCAAGAGACCCAGTACTTC. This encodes CASRSTGTYQETQYF.

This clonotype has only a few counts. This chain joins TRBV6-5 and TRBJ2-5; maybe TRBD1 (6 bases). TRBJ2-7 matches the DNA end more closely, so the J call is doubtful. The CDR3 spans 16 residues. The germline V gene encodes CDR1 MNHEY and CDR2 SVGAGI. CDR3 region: CASSYSQGYVSYEQYF. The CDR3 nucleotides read TGTGCCAGCAGTTATTCCCAGGGGTACGTCTCCTACGAGCAGTACTTC.

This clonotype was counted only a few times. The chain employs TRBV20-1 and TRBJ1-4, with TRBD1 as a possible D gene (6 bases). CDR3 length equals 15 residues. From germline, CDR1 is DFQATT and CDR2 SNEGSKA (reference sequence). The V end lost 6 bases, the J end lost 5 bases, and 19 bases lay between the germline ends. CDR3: CSAAIPGQKNEKLFF. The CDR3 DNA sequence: TGCAGTGCCGCAATACCCGGACAGAAAAATGAAAAACTGTTTTTT.

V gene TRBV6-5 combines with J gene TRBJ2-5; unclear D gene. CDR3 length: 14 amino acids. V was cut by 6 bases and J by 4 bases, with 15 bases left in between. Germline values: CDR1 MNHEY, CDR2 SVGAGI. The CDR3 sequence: CASSKDGRRETQYF. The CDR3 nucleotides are TGTGCCAGCAGCAAAGATGGACGTCGAGAGACCCAGTACTTC.

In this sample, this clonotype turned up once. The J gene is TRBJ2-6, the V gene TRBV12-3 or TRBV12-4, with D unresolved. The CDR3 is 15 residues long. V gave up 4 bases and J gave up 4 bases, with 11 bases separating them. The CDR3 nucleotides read TGTGCCAGCAGTTCACTGGGTGGGGGGGCCAACGTCCTGACTTTC. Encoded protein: CASSSLGGGANVLTF.

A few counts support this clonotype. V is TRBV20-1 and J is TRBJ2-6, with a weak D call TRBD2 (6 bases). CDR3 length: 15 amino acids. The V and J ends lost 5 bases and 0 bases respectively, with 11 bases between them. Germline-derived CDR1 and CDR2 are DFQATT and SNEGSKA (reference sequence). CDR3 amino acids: CSAGGAPSGANVLTF. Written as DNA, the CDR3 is TGCAGTGCTGGCGGGGCTCCCTCTGGGGCCAACGTCCTGACTTTC.

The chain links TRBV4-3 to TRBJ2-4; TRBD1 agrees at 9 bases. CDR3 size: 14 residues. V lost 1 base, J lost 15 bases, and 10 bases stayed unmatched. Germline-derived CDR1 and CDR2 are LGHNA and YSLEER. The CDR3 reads CASSQGSTGGPPYF. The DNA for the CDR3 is TGCGCCAGCAGCCAAGGCAGCACAGGGGGCCCTCCGTACTTC.

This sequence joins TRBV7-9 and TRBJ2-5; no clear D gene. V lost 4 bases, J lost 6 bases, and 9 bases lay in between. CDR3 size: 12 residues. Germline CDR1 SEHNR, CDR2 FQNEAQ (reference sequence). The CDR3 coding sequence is TGTGCCAGCAGCTCCCCGCTGCAGACCCAGTACTTC. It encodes CASSSPLQTQYF. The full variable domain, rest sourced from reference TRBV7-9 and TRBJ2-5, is DTGVSQNPRHKITKRGQNVTFRCDPISEHNRLYWYRQTLGQGPEFLTYFQNEAQLEKSRLLSDRFSAERPKGSFSTLEIQRTEQGDSAMYLCASSSPLQTQYFGPGTRLLVL.

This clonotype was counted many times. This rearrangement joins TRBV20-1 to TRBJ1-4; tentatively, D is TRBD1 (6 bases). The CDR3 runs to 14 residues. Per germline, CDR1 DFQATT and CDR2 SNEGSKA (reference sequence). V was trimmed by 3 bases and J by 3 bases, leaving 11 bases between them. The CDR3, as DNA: TGCAGTGCTAGCCTCCAGGGGTCTAATGAAAAACTGTTTTTT. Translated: CSASLQGSNEKLFF.